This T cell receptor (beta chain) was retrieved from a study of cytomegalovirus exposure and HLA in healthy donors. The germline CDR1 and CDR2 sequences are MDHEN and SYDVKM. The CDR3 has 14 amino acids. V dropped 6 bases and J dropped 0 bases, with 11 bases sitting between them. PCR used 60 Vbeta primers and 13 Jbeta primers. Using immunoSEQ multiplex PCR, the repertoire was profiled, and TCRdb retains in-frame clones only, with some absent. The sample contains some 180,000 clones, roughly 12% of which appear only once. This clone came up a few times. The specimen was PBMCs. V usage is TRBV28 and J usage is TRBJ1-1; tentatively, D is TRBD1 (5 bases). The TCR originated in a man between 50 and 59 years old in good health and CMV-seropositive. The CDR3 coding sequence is TGTGCCAGCAGCGTAGGGGCATTGAACACTGAAGCTTTCTTT. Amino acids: CASSVGALNTEAFF.